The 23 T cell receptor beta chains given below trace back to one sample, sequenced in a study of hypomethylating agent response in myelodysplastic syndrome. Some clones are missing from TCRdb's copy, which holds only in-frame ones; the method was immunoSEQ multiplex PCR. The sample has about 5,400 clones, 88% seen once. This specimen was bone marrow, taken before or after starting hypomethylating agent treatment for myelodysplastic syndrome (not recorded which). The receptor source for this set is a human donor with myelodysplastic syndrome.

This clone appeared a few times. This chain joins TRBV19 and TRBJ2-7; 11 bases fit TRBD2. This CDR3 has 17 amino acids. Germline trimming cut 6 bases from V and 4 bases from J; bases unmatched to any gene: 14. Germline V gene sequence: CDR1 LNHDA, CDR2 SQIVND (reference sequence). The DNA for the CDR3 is TGTGCCAGTAGCTACACCCCTTTAGCGGGAGGGCCATACGAGCAGTACTTC. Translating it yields CASSYTPLAGGPYEQYF.

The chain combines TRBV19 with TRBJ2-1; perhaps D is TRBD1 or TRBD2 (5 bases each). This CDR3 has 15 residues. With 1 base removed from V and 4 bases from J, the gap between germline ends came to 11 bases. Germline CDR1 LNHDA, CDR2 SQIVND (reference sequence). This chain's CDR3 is CASSIARGGYNEQFF. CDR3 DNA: TGTGCCAGTAGTATAGCCCGGGGCGGGTACAATGAGCAGTTCTTC.

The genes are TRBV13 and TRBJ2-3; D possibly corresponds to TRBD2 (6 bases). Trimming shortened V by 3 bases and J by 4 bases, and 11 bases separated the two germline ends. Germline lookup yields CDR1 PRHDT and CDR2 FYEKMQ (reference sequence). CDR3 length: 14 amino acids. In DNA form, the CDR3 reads TGTGCCAGCAGCTTCGCGGGAAGGTCAGATACGCAGTATTTT. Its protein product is CASSFAGRSDTQYF.

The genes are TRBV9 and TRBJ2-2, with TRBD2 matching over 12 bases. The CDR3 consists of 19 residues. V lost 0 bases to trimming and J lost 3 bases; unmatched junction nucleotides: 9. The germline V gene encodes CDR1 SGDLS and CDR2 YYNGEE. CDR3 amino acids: CASSVVASGGASYTGELFF. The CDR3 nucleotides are TGTGCCAGCAGCGTAGTAGCTAGCGGGGGGGCCTCTTACACCGGGGAGCTGTTTTTT.

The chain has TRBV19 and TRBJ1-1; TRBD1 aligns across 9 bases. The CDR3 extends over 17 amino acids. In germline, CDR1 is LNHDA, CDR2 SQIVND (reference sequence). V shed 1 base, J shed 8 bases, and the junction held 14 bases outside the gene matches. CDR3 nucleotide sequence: TGTGCCAGTAGTATAGTCAGGACAGGGGCCACATGGGCAGAAGCTTTCTTT. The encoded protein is CASSIVRTGATWAEAFF.

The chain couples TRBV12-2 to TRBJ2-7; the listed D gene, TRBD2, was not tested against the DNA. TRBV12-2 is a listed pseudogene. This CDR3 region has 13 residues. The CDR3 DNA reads TGTGCAAGTCGTATCGATGCGGGGGTACAGCAGTACTTC. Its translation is CASRIDAGVQQYF.

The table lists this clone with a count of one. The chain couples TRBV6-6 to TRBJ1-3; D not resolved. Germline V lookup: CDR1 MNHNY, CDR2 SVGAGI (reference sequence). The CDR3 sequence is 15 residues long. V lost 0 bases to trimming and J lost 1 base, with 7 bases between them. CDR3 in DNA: TGTGCCAGCAGTTACTCTGGCCTTTCTGGAAACACCATATATTTT. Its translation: CASSYSGLSGNTIYF.

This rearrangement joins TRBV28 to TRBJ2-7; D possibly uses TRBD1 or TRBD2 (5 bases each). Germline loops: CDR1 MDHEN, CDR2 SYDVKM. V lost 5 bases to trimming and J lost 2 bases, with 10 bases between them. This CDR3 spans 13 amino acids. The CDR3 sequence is CASSPQGPYEQYF. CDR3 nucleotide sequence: TGTGCCAGCAGTCCCCAGGGACCCTACGAGCAGTACTTC.

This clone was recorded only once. CDR3 region: CASSSGLGATIYF. The CDR3 bases are TGTGCCAGCAGTTCGGGCCTCGGAGCCACCATATATTTT. J is TRBJ1-3 and V is TRBV6-6, with D unresolved. Germline V gene data show CDR1 as MNHNY and CDR2 as SVGAGI (reference sequence). The CDR3 runs to 13 residues. The ends were cut back, 4 bases at V and 9 bases at J, with 13 bases in the middle.

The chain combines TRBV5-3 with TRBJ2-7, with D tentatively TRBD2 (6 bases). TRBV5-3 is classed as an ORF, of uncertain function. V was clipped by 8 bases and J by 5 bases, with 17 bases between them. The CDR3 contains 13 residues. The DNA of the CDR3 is TGTGCCAGCAGCGTGGGACTCCCCCACGAGCAGTACTTC. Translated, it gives CASSVGLPHEQYF.

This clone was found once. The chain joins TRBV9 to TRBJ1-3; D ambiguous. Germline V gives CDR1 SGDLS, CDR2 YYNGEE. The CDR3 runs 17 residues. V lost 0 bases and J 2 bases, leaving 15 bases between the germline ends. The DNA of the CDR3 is TGTGCCAGCAGCGTAGAGGCCCTTCCGGTTGCTGGAAACACCATATATTTT. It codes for CASSVEALPVAGNTIYF.

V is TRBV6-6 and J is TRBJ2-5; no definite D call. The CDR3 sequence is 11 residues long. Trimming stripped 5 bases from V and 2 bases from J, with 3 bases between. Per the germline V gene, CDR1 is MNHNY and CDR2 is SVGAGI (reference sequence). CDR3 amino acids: CASSRQETQYF. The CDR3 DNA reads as TGTGCCAGCAGTCGACAAGAGACCCAGTACTTC.

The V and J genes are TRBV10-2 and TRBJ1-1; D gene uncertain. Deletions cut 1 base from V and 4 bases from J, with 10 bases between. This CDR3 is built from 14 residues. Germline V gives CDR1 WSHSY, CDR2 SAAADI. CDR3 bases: TGCGCCAGCAGTGAGTTTGCCGGGGTCACTGAAGCTTTCTTT. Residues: CASSEFAGVTEAFF.

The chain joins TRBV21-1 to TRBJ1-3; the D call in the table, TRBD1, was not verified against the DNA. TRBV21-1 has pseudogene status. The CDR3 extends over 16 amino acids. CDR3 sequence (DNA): TGTGCCAGCAGTTCACCTATAGGGGGCGATGGAAACACCATATATTTT. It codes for CASSSPIGGDGNTIYF.

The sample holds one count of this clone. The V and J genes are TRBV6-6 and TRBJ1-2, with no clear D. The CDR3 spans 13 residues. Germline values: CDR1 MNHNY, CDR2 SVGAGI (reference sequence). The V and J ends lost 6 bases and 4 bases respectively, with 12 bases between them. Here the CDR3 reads CASRSVGSYGYTF. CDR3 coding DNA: TGTGCCAGCAGGTCGGTGGGGAGCTATGGCTACACCTTC.

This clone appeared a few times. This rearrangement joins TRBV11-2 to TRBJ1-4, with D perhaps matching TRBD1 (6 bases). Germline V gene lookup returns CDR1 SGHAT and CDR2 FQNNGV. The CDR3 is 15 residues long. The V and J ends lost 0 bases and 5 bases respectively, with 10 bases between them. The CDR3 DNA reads TGTGCCAGCAGCTTAGATCGAGGGGGGAATGAAAAACTGTTTTTT. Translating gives CASSLDRGGNEKLFF.

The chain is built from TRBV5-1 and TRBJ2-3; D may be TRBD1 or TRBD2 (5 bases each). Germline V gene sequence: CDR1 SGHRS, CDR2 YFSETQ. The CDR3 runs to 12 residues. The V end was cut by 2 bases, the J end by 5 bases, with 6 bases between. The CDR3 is CASSFGGDTQYF. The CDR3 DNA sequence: TGCGCCAGCAGCTTTGGGGGAGATACGCAGTATTTT. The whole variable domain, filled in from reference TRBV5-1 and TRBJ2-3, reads KAGVTQTPRYLIKTRGQQVTLSCSPISGHRSVSWYQQTPGQGLQFLFEYFSETQRNKGNFPGRFSGRQFSNSRSEMNVSTLELGDSALYLCASSFGGDTQYFGPGTRLTVL.

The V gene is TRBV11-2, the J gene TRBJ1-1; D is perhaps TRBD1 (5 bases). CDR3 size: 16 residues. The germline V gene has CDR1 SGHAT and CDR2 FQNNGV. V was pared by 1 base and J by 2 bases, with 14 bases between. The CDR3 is CASSLVRRGRNTEAFF. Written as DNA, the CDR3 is TGTGCCAGCAGCTTAGTGAGGAGGGGACGAAACACTGAAGCTTTCTTT.

The CDR3: CASSSHLWGTPPVSIYEQYV. CDR3 bases: TGCGCCAGCAGCTCCCATCTTTGGGGGACACCCCCCGTCTCCATATACGAGCAGTACGTC. The chain is built from TRBV5-1 and TRBJ2-7; a weak D match, TRBD1 (6 bases). CDR3 size: 20 residues. V lost 3 bases and J lost 4, with 32 bases in between. Looked up from germline, CDR1 is SGHRS and CDR2 is YFSETQ.

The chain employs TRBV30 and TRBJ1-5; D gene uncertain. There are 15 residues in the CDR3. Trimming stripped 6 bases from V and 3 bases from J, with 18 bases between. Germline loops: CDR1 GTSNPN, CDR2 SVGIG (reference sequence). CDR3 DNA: TGTGCCTGTAGTCTGGGTGTGGGATACAATCAGCCCCAGCATTTT. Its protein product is CACSLGVGYNQPQHF.

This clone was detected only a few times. CDR3 coding DNA: TGCGCCAGCAGCTTGGAAGGGACTAGCCGCAGGGGAGACGAGCAGTACTTC. This encodes CASSLEGTSRRGDEQYF. The chain joins TRBV5-1 to TRBJ2-7, with 9 nucleotides matching TRBD2. After removal of 0 bases from V and 5 bases from J, the junction contained 12 bases not matched to a gene. Germline lookup yields CDR1 SGHRS and CDR2 YFSETQ. The CDR3 is made up of 17 amino acids. Full variable domain (remainder filled in from reference TRBV5-1 and TRBJ2-7): KAGVTQTPRYLIKTRGQQVTLSCSPISGHRSVSWYQQTPGQGLQFLFEYFSETQRNKGNFPGRFSGRQFSNSRSEMNVSTLELGDSALYLCASSLEGTSRRGDEQYFGPGTRLTVT.

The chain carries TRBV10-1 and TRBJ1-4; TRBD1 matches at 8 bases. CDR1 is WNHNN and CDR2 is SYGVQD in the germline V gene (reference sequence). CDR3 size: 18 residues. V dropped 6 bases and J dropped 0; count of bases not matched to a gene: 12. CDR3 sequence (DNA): TGCGCCAGCAGGAAGAATTACGACAGGGGAGCAACTAATGAAAAACTGTTTTTT. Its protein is CASRKNYDRGATNEKLFF.

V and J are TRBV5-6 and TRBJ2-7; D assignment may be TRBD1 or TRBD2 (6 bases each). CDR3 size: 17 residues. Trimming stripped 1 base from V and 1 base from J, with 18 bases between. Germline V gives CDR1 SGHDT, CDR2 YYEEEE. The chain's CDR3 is CASSLYGGGITSYEQYF. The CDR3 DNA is TGTGCCAGCAGCTTGTACGGAGGGGGAATTACGTCCTACGAGCAGTACTTC.